Listed below are T cell receptor beta chains from one sample, sequenced in a study of Ad26.COV2.S vaccination and SARS-CoV-2 variants. Clones were read by immunoSEQ multiplex PCR, and TCRdb kept only the in-frame ones, dropping some. The sample carries about 460,000 clones, 89% recorded once. The starting material was peripheral blood, obtained in a trial of Ad26.COV2.S vaccine versus placebo. The receptors originated from a person between 18 and 59 years old who received the Ad26.COV2.S COVID-19 vaccine or a placebo. Both conserved end residues are part of each CDR3. D genes are given only for firm matches. Size tells how often a clone was seen (once, few, many) or the class of an expanded clone, and some rows leave it out.

v_gene	d_gene	j_gene	abundance	CDR3nt	CDR3aa
TRBV12-3/TRBV12-4	.	TRBJ1-2	.	TGTGCCAGCAGTGAAACAAACTATGGCTACACCTTC	CASSETNYGYTF
TRBV10-2	.	TRBJ1-2	once	TGCGCCAGCAGTGAGTCTGGCAGCCGGTATGGCTACACCTTC	CASSESGSRYGYTF
TRBV15	.	TRBJ1-1	.	TGTGCCACCAGCAGAGATCTCGAGAACACTGAAGCTTTCTTT	CATSRDLENTEAFF
TRBV25-1	.	TRBJ2-1	.	TGTGCCAGCACCTCGGGACTCGCCAGGGCCGATGAGCAGTTCTTC	CASTSGLARADEQFF
TRBV11-2	TRBD2	TRBJ2-7	once	TGTGCCAGCAGCATTGGGACTACCTACGAGCAGTACTTC	CASSIGTTYEQYF
TRBV2	.	TRBJ2-3	.	TGTGCCAGCACTTTAAGAGATACGCAGTATTTT	CASTLRDTQYF
TRBV6-5	TRBD2	TRBJ2-1	.	TGTGCCAGCAGTTATGGCAGGGAGGGCCTCAATGAGCAGTTCTTC	CASSYGREGLNEQFF
TRBV7-3	.	TRBJ2-1	.	TGTGCCAGCAGCTCCGGGAGCTCGTACAATGAGCAGTTCTTC	CASSSGSSYNEQFF
TRBV6-2/TRBV6-3	.	TRBJ1-5	.	TGTGCCAGCAGTACCCAGGGGTATTGGAGCAATCAGCCCCAGCATTTT	CASSTQGYWSNQPQHF
TRBV11-2	.	TRBJ2-1	.	TGTGCCAGCACGGCAGGGTGGAATGAGCAGTTCTTC	CASTAGWNEQFF
TRBV2	TRBD2	TRBJ2-7	.	TGTGCCAGCAGTGTGCGGGAGGGCGCCCTGTACTTC	CASSVREGALYF
TRBV7-2	.	TRBJ2-6	.	TGTGCCAGCAGCTTTCATTTGAGGGCGACCGTGACTGGGGCCAACGTCCTGACTTTC	CASSFHLRATVTGANVLTF
TRBV9	TRBD2	TRBJ2-3	.	TGTGCCAGCAGCGTAGCGCCGAGCGGGGGACGCACAGATACGCAGTATTTT	CASSVAPSGGRTDTQYF
TRBV19	TRBD1	TRBJ1-3	.	TGTGCCAGTTCAAAGGGACAGGCGGAAACTTCTGGAAACACCATATATTTT	CASSKGQAETSGNTIYF
TRBV5-1	TRBD2	TRBJ2-1	.	TGCGCCAGCAGCTTGAGGGTAGCGGGAGCCAATGAGCAGTTCTTC	CASSLRVAGANEQFF
TRBV7-2	TRBD2	TRBJ2-2	.	TGTGCCAGCAGCCCCCCGGGAGGCCGACACACCGGGGAGCTGTTTTTT	CASSPPGGRHTGELFF
TRBV4-3	.	TRBJ2-1	.	TGCGCCAGCAGCCAAGATTCAGTGGGGAACAATGAGCAGTTCTTC	CASSQDSVGNNEQFF
TRBV28	.	TRBJ2-1	.	TGTGCCAGCAGTTTAGCCGCTGCTGAGCAGTTCTTC	CASSLAAAEQFF